The 20 T cell receptor beta chains reported below all come from one sample, sequenced in a study of blood T cell repertoires in COVID-19. Assay: immunoSEQ multiplex PCR; the TCRdb copy retains only in-frame clones and omits some. The top ten hold approximately 9.9% of the sample, which has 180,000 or so clones, roughly 80% seen once. Material for sequencing was PBMCs or T cells enriched from blood (not recorded which). The origin of the receptors is a man aged 50-59 years who had recovered from COVID-19.

This chain's CDR3 is CAWSGTLAARNYNEQFF. CDR3 nucleotides: TGTGCCTGGAGTGGGACTCTAGCGGCAAGAAACTACAATGAGCAGTTCTTC. The J gene is TRBJ2-1, the V gene TRBV30, with 7 positions matching TRBD2. The CDR3 consists of 17 residues. The trim removed 1 base at V and 3 bases at J, leaving 12 bases unmatched. CDR1 is GTSNPN, CDR2 SVGIG, per germline (reference sequence).

The CDR3 sequence is CASKHSGANVLTF. The CDR3 nucleotides are TGTGCCAGCAAGCACTCTGGGGCCAACGTCCTGACTTTC. The rearrangement links TRBV2 to TRBJ2-6; D remains unclear. The CDR3 runs 13 residues. Trimming took 7 bases from V and 0 from J, leaving 4 bases between them. The germline CDR1 and CDR2 sequences are SNHLY and FYNNEI. The full variable domain, with the rest looked up from reference TRBV2 and TRBJ2-6, is EPEVTQTPSHQVTQMGQEVILRCVPISNHLYFYWYRQILGQKVEFLVSFYNNEISEKSEIFDDQFSVERPDGSNFTLKIRSTKLEDSAMYFCASKHSGANVLTFGAGSRLTVL.

As regards this clone: One end of the junction fails to match germline, which may point to a read error. The chain is built from TRBV6-2 or TRBV6-3 and TRBJ2-7; TRBD1 matches at 9 bases. CDR3 length equals 12 residues. From germline, CDR1 is MNHEY and CDR2 SVGEGT. This CDR3 is CASSYPGTGKDF. DNA for the CDR3: TGTGCCAGCAGTTACCCTGGGACAGGGAAAGACTTC.

The rearrangement links TRBV9 to TRBJ2-7; D unclear. Germline V CDR1 and CDR2: SGDLS, YYNGEE. The CDR3 runs 15 residues. Trimming removed 0 bases at V and 2 bases at J, with 12 bases between. The CDR3 coding sequence is TGTGCCAGCAGCGTAGGCGCCGAGGCCACCTACGAGCAGTACTTC. This sequence encodes CASSVGAEATYEQYF.

The chain uses TRBV3-1 (or the pseudogene TRBV3-2) and TRBJ2-7; TRBD1 matches 8 bases. V dropped 4 bases and J dropped 0; count of bases not matched to a gene: 11. Germline assignment: CDR1 LGHDT and CDR2 YNNKEL (reference sequence). The CDR3 runs 17 residues. The CDR3 region is CASSPHGTGPNSYEQYF. As DNA, the CDR3 is TGTGCCAGCAGCCCCCATGGGACAGGACCTAACTCCTACGAGCAGTACTTC.

The chain combines TRBV18 with TRBJ2-1; 7 nucleotides align to TRBD1. V lost 4 bases and J lost 10; bases outside the gene matches: 4. CDR1 KGHSH and CDR2 LQKENI come from the germline V gene. CDR3 size: 12 residues. CDR3 in DNA: TGTGCCAGCTCACGTGACAGGGTCGAGCAGTTCTTC. Its translation is CASSRDRVEQFF. Together with reference TRBV18 and TRBJ2-1, the CDR3 gives the full variable domain: NAGVMQNPRHLVRRRGQEARLRCSPMKGHSHVYWYRQLPEEGLKFMVYLQKENIIDESGMPKERFSAEFPKEGPSILRIQQVVRGDSAAYFCASSRDRVEQFFGPGTRLTVL.

CDR3 sequence: CASSSWQGNEQYF. DNA for the CDR3: TGTGCCAGCAGTTCGTGGCAGGGTAACGAGCAGTACTTC. V is TRBV6-5 and J is TRBJ2-7; possible D gene TRBD1, 5 bases. The ends were cut back, 4 bases at V and 5 bases at J, with 12 bases in the middle. CDR1 MNHEY and CDR2 SVGAGI come from the germline V gene. The CDR3 consists of 13 residues.

The chain carries TRBV12-3 or TRBV12-4 and TRBJ1-1; D is perhaps TRBD1 (6 bases). Trimming pared 5 bases from V and 4 bases from J, leaving 11 bases between. The CDR3 is 13 amino acids. DNA of the CDR3: TGTGCCAGCAGTCCCGGACAGCTCACTGAAGCTTTCTTT. This gives the protein CASSPGQLTEAFF.

The chain recombines TRBV28 with TRBJ2-2; D is undetermined. Per the germline V gene, CDR1 is MDHEN and CDR2 is SYDVKM. The CDR3 sequence is 12 residues long. The V end was cut by 7 bases, the J end by 6 bases, with 9 bases between. The CDR3 DNA sequence: TGTGCCAGCACTTTGGGCCCCGGGGAGCTGTTTTTT. Translation: CASTLGPGELFF.

The chain links TRBV19 to TRBJ2-2; 14 bases match TRBD2. The CDR3 is 15 residues long. Trimming at V came to 8 bases and at J to 4 bases, leaving 3 bases not matched to a gene. CDR1 is LNHDA, CDR2 SQIVND, per germline (reference sequence). The DNA of the CDR3 is TGTGCCAGTGGACTAGCGGGGGGCGGCACCGGGGAGCTGTTTTTT. Amino acids: CASGLAGGGTGELFF.

Written as DNA, the CDR3 is TGTGCCAGCTCAGCCACTAAGAGCTCTGGAAACACCATATATTTT. It encodes CASSATKSSGNTIYF. The gene calls are TRBV18 and TRBJ1-3; D not resolved. CDR3 length: 15 residues. Trimming left V 5 bases short and J 0 bases short, with 11 bases between. Germline CDR1 is KGHSH and CDR2 is LQKENI.

The rearrangement links TRBV5-6 to TRBJ1-4; 7 bases fit TRBD1. Germline V gene lookup returns CDR1 SGHDT and CDR2 YYEEEE. The V and J ends lost 4 bases and 3 bases, in that order; junction bases with no gene match: 6. The CDR3 extends over 15 amino acids. The CDR3 loop is CASSLWGQSNEKLFF. The DNA for the CDR3 is TGTGCCAGCAGCCTATGGGGACAGTCTAATGAAAAACTGTTTTTT.

The V and J genes are TRBV28 and TRBJ2-7; TRBD1 matches at 7 bases. V shed 7 bases, J shed 2 bases, and the junction held 2 bases outside the gene matches. Germline assignment: CDR1 MDHEN and CDR2 SYDVKM. This CDR3 is built from 12 residues. The CDR3 reads CASTQGAYEQYF. CDR3 in DNA: TGTGCCAGCACCCAGGGGGCCTACGAGCAGTACTTC.

A few counts support this clone. The V call is TRBV15, the J call TRBJ2-5; D may be TRBD1 (6 bases). Germline CDR1 LNHNV, CDR2 YYDKDF (reference sequence). Trimming pared 4 bases from V and 5 bases from J, leaving 14 bases between. The CDR3 contains 14 residues. CDR3 amino acids: CATSKNRQAETQYF. The CDR3 region has the DNA TGTGCCACCAGCAAAAACCGACAGGCTGAGACCCAGTACTTC.

The CDR3 nucleotides are TGTGCCTGGAGTGTGAGATACGAGACCCAGTACTTC. It yields the protein CAWSVRYETQYF. The chain couples TRBV30 to TRBJ2-5; no firm D call. The CDR3 covers 12 residues. Trimming left V 0 bases short and J 5 bases short, with 7 bases between. Germline V lookup: CDR1 GTSNPN, CDR2 SVGIG (reference sequence). Drawing the rest from reference TRBV30 and TRBJ2-5, the complete variable domain is SQTIHQWPATLVQPVGSPLSLECTVEGTSNPNLYWYRQAAGRGLQLLFYSVGIGQISSEVPQNLSASRPQDRQFILSSKKLLLSDSGFYLCAWSVRYETQYFGPGTRLLVL.

The rearrangement links TRBV4-1 to TRBJ2-3; weak D call: TRBD1 (6 bases). In germline, CDR1 is MGHRA, CDR2 YSYEKL. The CDR3 is 14 residues long. V dropped 4 bases and J dropped 3 bases, with 11 bases sitting between them. DNA of the CDR3: TGCGCCAGCAGCCTCGAAGACAGGACAGATACGCAGTATTTT. Translation: CASSLEDRTDTQYF.

V gene TRBV14 combines with J gene TRBJ2-7; D is possibly TRBD1 (6 bases). In germline, CDR1 is SGHDN, CDR2 FVKESK. CDR3 size: 16 residues. V lost 3 bases, J lost 3 bases, and 18 bases lay in between. CDR3 DNA sequence: TGTGCCAGCAGCCAGGGGATGGGGACAACCCACTACGAGCAGTACTTC. Encoded protein: CASSQGMGTTHYEQYF. Supplemented by reference TRBV14 and TRBJ2-7, the full variable domain reads EAGVTQFPSHSVIEKGQTVTLRCDPISGHDNLYWYRRVMGKEIKFLLHFVKESKQDESGMPNNRFLAERTGGTYSTLKVQPAELEDSGVYFCASSQGMGTTHYEQYFGPGTRLTVT.

V usage is TRBV24-1 and J usage is TRBJ2-5, with TRBD2 identical over 7 bases. From germline, CDR1 is KGHDR and CDR2 SFDVKD. The ends lost 4 bases at V and 5 bases at J; junction bases unmatched: 9. This CDR3 is 15 amino acids long. CDR3 nucleotide sequence: TGTGCCACCAGTGACCACGTCGTGGGGGGGGAGACCCAGTACTTC. It codes for CATSDHVVGGETQYF.

The chain recombines TRBV11-2 with TRBJ2-7, with TRBD1 matching 8 bases. Losses at the gene ends were 6 bases for V and 2 bases for J; bases not matched to a gene: 6. Looked up from germline, CDR1 is SGHAT and CDR2 is FQNNGV. The CDR3 consists of 14 residues. CDR3 residues: CASRITDRAYEQYF. DNA of the CDR3: TGTGCCAGCAGAATAACGGACAGGGCCTACGAGCAGTACTTC.

This clone has a single count. The rearrangement uses TRBV5-1 and TRBJ1-2; D uncertain. CDR1 and CDR2 from the germline V gene are SGHRS and YFSETQ. The V end was cut by 2 bases, the J end by 6 bases, with 14 bases between. The CDR3 is 14 residues long. The CDR3: CASSLWTGEDGYTF. The CDR3 bases are TGCGCCAGCAGCTTATGGACTGGGGAGGATGGCTACACCTTC.